The present T cell receptor beta chain was sequenced within a study of blood T cells in healthy people across ages. Points from the study as a whole: Among long-lived donors, naive CD4+ cells were more numerous and diversity higher than in aged donors. Researchers deemed the diversity estimates from one million T cells underestimates.

A sample-barcoded 5' primer and a J-beta primer mix were used in a second PCR of roughly 6 to 12 cycles. A single record per CDR3 protein comes from TCRdb applying MiXCR to the 5' RACE reads. The sample includes 730,000 or so distinct CDR3 sequences, over 40% of them seen just once. Comment on this clonotype: The antigen is unknown.

CDR1 and CDR2 (germline): DFQATT, SNEGSKA (reference sequence). The V end lost 1 base, the J end lost 8 bases, and 17 bases lay between the germline ends. The CDR3 has 14 amino acids. The chain links TRBV20-1 to TRBJ1-2, with D unresolved. This clonotype was sampled from a man aged 80 or over in good health. The sequenced sample was blood. CDR3 sequence (DNA): TGCAGTGCTAGAGTTTGGGTAGCAGAAGGAGGCTACACCTTC. This translates into CSARVWVAEGGYTF.